The rows below give T cell receptor beta chains drawn from one sample of a study of T cell changes during pregnancy in multiple sclerosis. The method was immunoSEQ multiplex PCR; TCRdb's version includes in-frame clones alone and lacks a portion of them. The table lists more than 80,000 clones, roughly 95% of them singletons. The sequencing used peripheral blood, collected in the second trimester of pregnancy. All receptors derive from a female donor with multiple sclerosis, enrolled in a pregnancy study. Each CDR3 is given with its conserved first and last residue. D genes are given only for firm matches. Some rows have no size entry. The others give once, few or many, or a class for an expanded clone.

abundance,j_gene,d_gene,v_gene,CDR3nt,CDR3aa
NA,TRBJ1-5,TRBD1,TRBV19,TGTGCCAGTAGTATAGGACAGGGACTGGCGGCATCGCCCCAGCATTTT,CASSIGQGLAASPQHF
NA,TRBJ1-5,NA,TRBV30,TGTGCCTGGAGTGCGGGAAACAGCAATCAGCCCCAGCATTTT,CAWSAGNSNQPQHF
once,TRBJ1-1,NA,TRBV18,TGTGCCAGCTCATTAAAAGCGGGTGGTGAAGCTTTCTTT,CASSLKAGGEAFF
NA,TRBJ2-1,TRBD2,TRBV6-1,TGTGCCAGCAGTGAAATCCTGACTAGCGGGAGCTATGAGCAGTTCTTC,CASSEILTSGSYEQFF
NA,TRBJ1-5,NA,TRBV15,TGTGCCACCAGCAGCAACCCAGGGGACCTCTTGAGGGGCAATCAGCCCCAGCATTTT,CATSSNPGDLLRGNQPQHF
NA,TRBJ2-1,NA,TRBV7-6,TGTGCCAGCAGCTTAGCGCTAGGGGGGAGGGCCTCCTCCTACAATGAGCAGTTCTTC,CASSLALGGRASSYNEQFF
once,TRBJ1-2,NA,TRBV7-9,TGTGCCAGCAGCTCCCGGGTAGGGACTAATGGCTACACCTTC,CASSSRVGTNGYTF
once,TRBJ2-3,TRBD1,TRBV6-6,TGTGCCAGCAGGACAGGGGGACCAGATACGCAGTATTTT,CASRTGGPDTQYF
NA,TRBJ1-1,NA,TRBV30,TGTGCCTGGAGTGTCAGTAGGGGGACCCTGAACACTGAAGCTTTCTTT,CAWSVSRGTLNTEAFF
NA,TRBJ2-1,TRBD2,TRBV15,TGTGCCACCACCGCGGGGGATCACCACCGCAATGAGCAGTTCTTC,CATTAGDHHRNEQFF
NA,TRBJ2-7,NA,TRBV5-6,TGTGCCAGCAGCTTGCTTCTAGCTTTGGACGAGCAGTACTTC,CASSLLLALDEQYF
NA,TRBJ2-7,TRBD1,TRBV7-9,TGTGCCAGCAGCGGACAGGGCGGCGAGCAGTACTTC,CASSGQGGEQYF
NA,TRBJ2-5,NA,TRBV20-1,TGCAGTGCTGCAGCGGAAGAGACCCAGTACTTC,CSAAAEETQYF
NA,TRBJ1-5,NA,TRBV6-1,TGTGCCAGCAGTGAAGCCCAGGGGAACAATCAGCCCCAGCATTTT,CASSEAQGNNQPQHF
NA,TRBJ2-7,TRBD1,TRBV7-9,TGTGCCAGCAGCTCAAGGACAGGGGCTTCCTACGAGCAGTACTTC,CASSSRTGASYEQYF
NA,TRBJ1-5,NA,TRBV27,TGTGCCAGCAGTCCCCTCGGAGACAATCAGCCCCAGCATTTT,CASSPLGDNQPQHF
NA,TRBJ1-1,NA,TRBV5-1,TGCGCCAGCAGCTTGGCAAGAGGGGCGGGGACTGAAGCTTTCTTT,CASSLARGAGTEAFF
NA,TRBJ1-1,NA,TRBV6-5,TGTGCCAGCACCCAGGGACAGAACACTGAAGCTTTCTTT,CASTQGQNTEAFF
NA,TRBJ2-2,TRBD2,TRBV4-2,TGTGCCAGCAGCCAGATCATTATGGTAGCGGGAGGGGGGGCCGGGGAGCTGTTTTTT,CASSQIIMVAGGGAGELFF
NA,TRBJ2-3,NA,TRBV5-1,TGCGCCAGCAGCCGAGCGGGAGATACGCAGTATTTT,CASSRAGDTQYF
NA,TRBJ2-7,NA,TRBV15,TGTGCCACCAGCAGAGAGGCCCCAGCCTACGAGCAGTACTTC,CATSREAPAYEQYF
NA,TRBJ2-7,NA,TRBV30,TGTGCCTGGAGGAACGGAGACCGACTTTCCTACGAGCAGTACTTC,CAWRNGDRLSYEQYF
NA,TRBJ2-7,NA,TRBV18,TGTGCCAGCTCACCACAACAGCCCTACGAGCAGTACTTC,CASSPQQPYEQYF
once,TRBJ2-2,TRBD1,TRBV2,TGTGCCAGCAAGGGGACAGGGGGTTTCACCGGGGAGCTGTTTTTT,CASKGTGGFTGELFF
NA,TRBJ2-1,NA,TRBV21-1,TGTGCCAGCAGCAAAGAAAGCAAGTTAGGGAGGGGCAATGAGCAGTTCTTC,CASSKESKLGRGNEQFF
once,TRBJ2-2,TRBD2,TRBV6-4,TGTGCCAGCAAACGACTAGCGGGAGACACCGGGGAGCTGTTTTTT,CASKRLAGDTGELFF
NA,TRBJ2-1,TRBD1,TRBV28,TGTGCCAGCAGTTTGACAGGGGCCTTTTACAATGAGCAGTTCTTC,CASSLTGAFYNEQFF
NA,TRBJ1-5,NA,TRBV7-2,TGTGCCAGCAGCTTGGAGGGGATCCAGCCCCAGCATTTT,CASSLEGIQPQHF
NA,TRBJ2-3,TRBD2,TRBV9,TGTGCCAGCAGCGTTTGGGGGAGGGCCGCAGATACGCAGTATTTT,CASSVWGRAADTQYF
NA,TRBJ2-7,NA,TRBV7-2,TGTGCCAGCAGCTCGAGCGGGTGGAGCTCCTACGAGCAGTACTTC,CASSSSGWSSYEQYF
NA,TRBJ2-3,NA,TRBV13,TGTGCCAGCAGCTCTTACAAGTCTAGCACAGATACGCAGTATTTT,CASSSYKSSTDTQYF
once,TRBJ2-5,TRBD2,TRBV4-1,TGCGCCAGCAGCCAAGGCAGCGGGAGTGGCGAGACCCAGTACTTC,CASSQGSGSGETQYF
NA,TRBJ2-5,NA,TRBV18,TGTGCCAGCTCACCTCCCTGGACAGACAGGAGGGAGACCCAGTACTTC,CASSPPWTDRRETQYF
NA,TRBJ1-5,NA,TRBV19,TGTGCCAGTAGTTCACAGGTTTATAGCAATCAGCCCCAGCATTTT,CASSSQVYSNQPQHF
NA,TRBJ2-1,NA,TRBV19,TGTGCCAGTAGCGGGAGCTCCTACAATGAGCAGTTCTTC,CASSGSSYNEQFF
NA,TRBJ2-2,TRBD2,TRBV28,TGTGCCAGCAGTGATCCTAGCCCTAGCGGGGGGCCCACCGGGGAGCTGTTTTTT,CASSDPSPSGGPTGELFF
NA,TRBJ2-7,NA,TRBV11-2,TGTGCCAGCAGCTTAGGCCCGGGTCCCTACGAGCAGTACTTC,CASSLGPGPYEQYF
NA,TRBJ2-7,TRBD2,TRBV29-1,TGCAGCGCCGGACGGGCTAGCGGGAGTTCCGAGCAGTACTTC,CSAGRASGSSEQYF
once,TRBJ2-6,TRBD1,TRBV5-6,TGTGCCAGCAGCTTGGAAGGGACAGGGGTTGGGGCCAACGTCCTGACTTTC,CASSLEGTGVGANVLTF
NA,TRBJ2-1,TRBD1,TRBV27,TGTGCCAGCAGTTTCCGGGACAGGGTTGGAGGAAATGAGCAGTTCTTC,CASSFRDRVGGNEQFF
NA,TRBJ2-5,TRBD2,TRBV7-9,TGTGCCAGCAGACCGGGACTAGCAGCAGAGACCCAGTACTTC,CASRPGLAAETQYF
NA,TRBJ2-7,NA,TRBV5-1,TGCGCCAGCAGCTTGAGCCCCGAGGAAGCCTACGAGCAGTACTTC,CASSLSPEEAYEQYF